These 27 T cell receptor beta chains share one sample of origin, sequenced in a study of blood T cell repertoires in COVID-19. Using immunoSEQ multiplex PCR, the repertoire was profiled, and TCRdb retains in-frame clones only, with some absent. Among tens of thousands of clones listed, around 80% were seen once. The sequencing input was peripheral blood. The origin of the receptors is a woman aged 80 or over with acute or convalescent COVID-19.

The chain has TRBV6-2 or TRBV6-3 and TRBJ2-7; D gene ambiguous. This CDR3 has 15 residues. Trimming pared 0 bases from V and 0 bases from J, leaving 9 bases between. CDR1 and CDR2 (germline): MNHEY, SVGEGT. The CDR3 nucleotides read TGTGCCAGCAGTTACTCGGCATTGCCCTCCTACGAGCAGTACTTC. Translation gives CASSYSALPSYEQYF.

The rearrangement links TRBV4-1 to TRBJ2-3; no definite D call. Trimming stripped 1 base from V and 8 bases from J, with 7 bases between. The germline gives CDR1 MGHRA, CDR2 YSYEKL. CDR3 length: 12 amino acids. The CDR3 DNA is TGCGCCAGCAGCCAAGTCTCCCGTACGCAGTATTTT. This codes for CASSQVSRTQYF.

V gene TRBV10-3 combines with J gene TRBJ2-1; 11 nucleotides align to TRBD1. Per germline, CDR1 ENHRY and CDR2 SYGVKD. The CDR3 is 13 residues long. Trimming at V came to 8 bases and at J to 7 bases, leaving 4 bases not matched to a gene. Here the CDR3 DNA reads TGTGCCATCGAAGGGACAGGGGGTAATGAGCAGTTCTTC. It yields the protein CAIEGTGGNEQFF.

The chain has TRBV7-6 and TRBJ1-4; a weak D match, TRBD1 (5 bases). With 2 bases removed from V and 4 bases from J, the gap between germline ends came to 8 bases. This CDR3 region has 14 residues. Germline V gives CDR1 SGHVS, CDR2 FNYEAQ. CDR3 sequence reads: CASSLNRFNEKLFF. As DNA, the CDR3 is TGTGCCAGCAGCTTAAACAGGTTTAATGAAAAACTGTTTTTT. Together with reference TRBV7-6 and TRBJ1-4, the CDR3 gives the full variable domain: GAGVSQSPRYKVTKRGQDVALRCDPISGHVSLYWYRQALGQGPEFLTYFNYEAQQDKSGLPNDRFSAERPEGSISTLTIQRTEQRDSAMYRCASSLNRFNEKLFFGSGTQLSVL.

This clone was picked up a small number of times. CDR3 DNA: TGTGCCACCAGTGAAGCGACTAGCACAGATACGCAGTATTTT. This encodes CATSEATSTDTQYF. The chain joins TRBV24-1 to TRBJ2-3; D unclear. Looked up from germline, CDR1 is KGHDR and CDR2 is SFDVKD. The CDR3 contains 14 residues. Trimming removed 4 bases at V and 0 bases at J, with 7 bases between.

The chain combines TRBV6-5 with TRBJ2-5, with 9 bases identical to TRBD1. The V segment lost 6 bases and the J segment 5 bases; nucleotides outside the gene matches: 10. The CDR3 extends over 15 amino acids. CDR1 and CDR2 (germline): MNHEY, SVGAGI. The CDR3, as DNA: TGTGCCAGCAGCTTGGACAGGGGCACAATCGAGACCCAGTACTTC. Protein sequence: CASSLDRGTIETQYF.

This clone occurred many times. The chain couples TRBV7-6 to TRBJ2-1, with D possibly TRBD1 on 6 matching bases. This CDR3 has 17 amino acids. V lost 4 bases to trimming and J lost 6 bases, with 22 bases between them. Per germline, CDR1 SGHVS and CDR2 FNYEAQ. The CDR3 spells CASSSPGMPARGNEQFF. The DNA of the CDR3 is TGTGCCAGCAGCTCCCCCGGGATGCCAGCCAGGGGCAATGAGCAGTTCTTC.

The V and J genes are TRBV4-1 and TRBJ1-2, with 7 positions matching TRBD1. After removal of 2 bases from V and 0 bases from J, the junction contained 3 bases not matched to a gene. The length of the CDR3 is 15 residues. Germline assignment: CDR1 MGHRA and CDR2 YSYEKL. CDR3 bases: TGCGCCAGCAGCCAACCGGGACAGACTAACTATGGCTACACCTTC. Translating gives CASSQPGQTNYGYTF.

J is TRBJ1-2 and V is TRBV9; the D gene is possibly TRBD1 (6 bases). The germline CDR1 and CDR2 sequences are SGDLS and YYNGEE. Between the trimmed V and J ends, which lost 0 bases and 2 bases, there was a span of 17 bases. CDR3 size: 17 residues. CDR3 DNA: TGTGCCAGCAGCGTAGAGAGGGGACATGCGGCAAACTATGGCTACACCTTC. Protein: CASSVERGHAANYGYTF.

The chain uses TRBV19 and TRBJ1-1; D remains ambiguous. The CDR3 loop spans 15 amino acids. The V gene lost 8 bases and the J gene lost 0 bases, with 16 bases spanning the gap. Per the germline V gene, CDR1 is LNHDA and CDR2 is SQIVND (reference sequence). DNA for the CDR3: TGTGCCAGTCGACCATTACAGAACCTGAACACTGAAGCTTTCTTT. Translating gives CASRPLQNLNTEAFF.

The chain's CDR3 is CASSYSTVGYTEAFF. CDR3 DNA: TGTGCCAGCAGTTACTCGACAGTTGGATACACTGAAGCTTTCTTT. The chain carries TRBV6-2 or TRBV6-3 and TRBJ1-1, with a possible D match to TRBD1 (5 bases). The CDR3 spans 15 residues. V was clipped by 0 bases and J by 3 bases, with 11 bases between them. From germline, CDR1 is MNHEY and CDR2 SVGEGT.

The chain has TRBV9 and TRBJ1-1; 7 nucleotides agree with TRBD1. This CDR3 region has 15 residues. With 3 bases clipped from V and 5 bases from J, the junction kept 10 bases outside the gene matches. CDR1 and CDR2 (germline): SGDLS, YYNGEE. CDR3 coding DNA: TGTGCCAGCAGCGGTACAGGGGTCGGAGGAACTGAAGCTTTCTTT. Protein sequence: CASSGTGVGGTEAFF. The complete variable domain, with remaining parts taken from reference TRBV9 and TRBJ1-1, reads DSGVTQTPKHLITATGQRVTLRCSPRSGDLSVYWYQQSLDQGLQFLIQYYNGEERAKGNILERFSAQQFPDLHSELNLSSLELGDSALYFCASSGTGVGGTEAFFGQGTRLTVV.

In its sample, this clone was seen a few times. The CDR3 DNA reads TGTGCCAGCAGTTTAGGGGCTAGCACAGATACGCAGTATTTT. Residues: CASSLGASTDTQYF. The chain is built from TRBV27 and TRBJ2-3; D might be TRBD1 (5 bases). CDR1 and CDR2 from the germline V gene are MNHEY and SMNVEV (reference sequence). This CDR3 has 14 residues. V lost 2 bases, J lost 0 bases, and 6 bases lay in between.

The chain carries TRBV7-8 and TRBJ1-2; 9 bases align to TRBD1. Germline-derived CDR1 and CDR2 are SGHVS and FQNEAQ. V shed 1 base, J shed 4 bases, and the junction held 4 bases outside the gene matches. The CDR3 covers 15 residues. CDR3 nucleotide sequence: TGTGCCAGCAGCTTAGAGGACAGGGGTGGCTATGGCTACACCTTC. It encodes CASSLEDRGGYGYTF.

The genes are TRBV5-4 and TRBJ2-2; 11 positions agree with TRBD2. From germline, CDR1 is SGHNT and CDR2 YYREEE (reference sequence). The junction had 12 bases not matched to a gene; V was cut back by 4 bases and J by 7 bases. CDR3 size: 17 residues. CDR3 bases: TGTGCCAGCAGCATCCCGGGACTAGCGGACATCGGCGGGGAGCTGTTTTTT. The encoded protein is CASSIPGLADIGGELFF.

The chain combines TRBV12-1 with TRBJ2-7; the D segment call TRBD1 is taken from the table without a DNA check. TRBV12-1 is recorded as a pseudogene. The CDR3 loop spans 16 amino acids. The CDR3 bases are TGTGCCAGCAACGTTCCTGGGGCCCTGACCCCCTACGAGCAGTACTTC. It translates to CASNVPGALTPYEQYF.

This chain joins TRBV6-5 and TRBJ2-3; D remains ambiguous. CDR1 and CDR2 (germline): MNHEY, SVGAGI. Between the trimmed V and J ends, which lost 0 bases and 6 bases, there was a span of 10 bases. CDR3 length equals 14 residues. The CDR3 DNA reads as TGTGCCAGCAGTTACTCCACATTGCAGGATACGCAGTATTTT. It specifies CASSYSTLQDTQYF.

The chain is built from TRBV4-3 and TRBJ1-2; 9 positions match TRBD1. The CDR3 covers 17 residues. The V gene end was trimmed by 4 bases and the J gene end by 0 bases; junction bases not matched to a gene: 9. The germline gives CDR1 LGHNA, CDR2 YSLEER. The CDR3 region has the DNA TGCGCCAGCAGCCCTGGGGACAGGGTGAAATCTAACTATGGCTACACCTTC. Encoded protein: CASSPGDRVKSNYGYTF.

The chain links TRBV6-2 or TRBV6-3 to TRBJ2-7; D uncertain. The length of the CDR3 is 11 residues. From germline, CDR1 is MNHEY and CDR2 SVGEGT. V lost 4 bases to trimming and J lost 4 bases, with 5 bases between them. The CDR3 coding sequence is TGTGCCAGCAGTTCCTTGTACGAGCAGTACTTC. It is translated as CASSSLYEQYF.

Only a few counts were recorded for this clone. J is TRBJ2-7 and V is TRBV11-2; D call uncertain. Germline assignment: CDR1 SGHAT and CDR2 FQNNGV. The CDR3 runs to 12 residues. V was trimmed by 5 bases and J by 3 bases, leaving 8 bases between them. The CDR3 region is CASSPPGYEQYF. The CDR3 DNA sequence: TGTGCCAGCAGCCCCCCGGGCTACGAGCAGTACTTC.

J is TRBJ1-4 and V is TRBV28, with TRBD1 matching 7 bases. J lost 7 bases, V lost 4 bases, and 9 bases had no gene match. Germline lookup yields CDR1 MDHEN and CDR2 SYDVKM. The CDR3 is made up of 15 amino acids. CDR3 residues: CASSSSIDRAEKLFF. Written as DNA, the CDR3 is TGTGCCAGCAGTTCCTCTATCGACAGGGCTGAAAAACTGTTTTTT.

The chain employs TRBV12-3 or TRBV12-4 and TRBJ2-7; 8 nucleotides line up with TRBD1. CDR3 length: 11 amino acids. The ends lost 5 bases at V and 11 bases at J; junction bases unmatched: 5. CDR3 sequence: CASSPGQGKYF. The CDR3 bases are TGTGCCAGCAGTCCAGGACAGGGAAAGTACTTC.

In DNA form, the CDR3 reads TGCAGCGCCTTCGGGACAGACTACTACAATGAGCAGTTCTTC. Encoded protein: CSAFGTDYYNEQFF. The chain recombines TRBV29-1 with TRBJ2-1; TRBD1 matches at 7 bases. Germline V gene lookup returns CDR1 SQVTM and CDR2 ANQGSEA. This CDR3 contains 14 residues. Trimming cost V 7 bases and J 3 bases; bases outside gene matches: 9.

The rearrangement uses TRBV6-5 and TRBJ2-1; TRBD1 matches 11 bases. CDR1 and CDR2 (germline): MNHEY, SVGAGI. V lost 6 bases and J lost 0; bases outside the gene matches: 1. The CDR3 sequence is 15 residues long. CDR3 residues: CASRGQGGSYNEQFF. Here the CDR3 DNA reads TGTGCCAGCAGGGGACAGGGGGGCTCCTACAATGAGCAGTTCTTC.

The genes are TRBV4-1 and TRBJ2-1; 13 nucleotides agree with TRBD2. The CDR3 covers 21 residues. V was pared by 1 base and J by 5 bases, with 17 bases of the junction left unmatched. CDR1 is MGHRA and CDR2 is YSYEKL in the germline V gene. The CDR3 protein is CASSQVPDWTSGRKRDNEQFF. CDR3 nucleotides: TGCGCCAGCAGCCAAGTTCCCGATTGGACTAGCGGGAGAAAACGGGACAATGAGCAGTTCTTC.

The rearrangement joins TRBV5-1 to TRBJ2-1; D is possibly TRBD2 (6 bases). Germline V lookup: CDR1 SGHRS, CDR2 YFSETQ. Trimming removed 0 bases from V and 6 bases from J, with 7 bases in between. The CDR3 sequence is 13 residues long. This CDR3 is CASSLVGGNEQFF. The CDR3 DNA is TGCGCCAGCAGCTTGGTGGGGGGCAATGAGCAGTTCTTC.

This clone was detected ten times or more. V and J are TRBV6-4 and TRBJ2-1; TRBD2 might be the D (5 bases). Trimming took off 7 bases at V and 6 bases at J, with 16 bases between the two ends. The CDR3 loop spans 14 amino acids. Looked up from germline, CDR1 is MRHNA and CDR2 is SNTAGT. The CDR3 loop reads CASKRTVAGNEQFF. The CDR3 coding sequence is TGTGCCAGCAAACGGACGGTGGCGGGCAATGAGCAGTTCTTC.